The 21 T cell receptor beta chains reported below all come from one sample, sequenced in a study of T cell responses to AZD1222 COVID-19 vaccine. TCRdb's table, derived via immunoSEQ multiplex PCR, lists solely in-frame clones and lacks some. Seen here are approximately 160,000 clones, 88% observed once, and the top ten hold more than 2%. Sequencing used peripheral blood, obtained on day 0 of AZD1222 vaccination. These receptors were collected from an adult in good health.

The genes are TRBV19 and TRBJ1-1; 9 nucleotides match TRBD1. The CDR3 consists of 16 residues. After removal of 1 base from V and 5 bases from J, the junction contained 8 bases not matched to a gene. The V gene's germline CDR1 is LNHDA and CDR2 SQIVND (reference sequence). The CDR3 DNA follows: TGTGCCAGTAGTATAGCGACGGGACAGGGTGTTACTGAAGCTTTCTTT. The encoded protein is CASSIATGQGVTEAFF.

The rearrangement links TRBV20-1 to TRBJ2-1; 7 positions match TRBD2. Germline loops: CDR1 DFQATT, CDR2 SNEGSKA (reference sequence). The CDR3 totals 16 residues. The junction had 9 bases not matched to a gene; V was cut back by 3 bases and J by 1 base. The CDR3 loop reads CSASMRELSSYNEQFF. The CDR3 nucleotides read TGCAGTGCTAGTATGCGGGAGCTAAGTTCCTACAATGAGCAGTTCTTC.

The chain is built from TRBV24-1 and TRBJ1-1; D remains unclear. Trimming removed 7 bases from V and 2 bases from J, with 13 bases in between. The CDR3 loop spans 14 amino acids. Germline CDR1 KGHDR, CDR2 SFDVKD. CDR3 bases: TGTGCCACCAGGGAGTCGTTAGGTAACACTGAAGCTTTCTTT. It is translated as CATRESLGNTEAFF.

A remark on this clone: The germline gene is not matched at one end of the junction; a read error may be the cause. This chain links TRBV19 with TRBJ2-1, with D possibly matching TRBD2 (6 bases). The CDR3 spans 13 residues. Looked up from germline, CDR1 is LNHDA and CDR2 is SQIVND (reference sequence). The CDR3 nucleotides read TGTGCCAGTAGTTCCAGGGCCAACCGGGAGCCCATCTTC. Protein: CASSSRANREPIF.

The V call is TRBV6-6, the J call TRBJ1-5; TRBD1 aligns across 11 bases. This CDR3 is 14 amino acids long. CDR1 MNHNY and CDR2 SVGAGI come from the germline V gene (reference sequence). V trimming: 5 bases; J trimming: 4 bases; junction bases outside the gene matches: 1. CDR3 sequence (DNA): TGTGCCAGCAGTGGACAGGGGGCGAATCAGCCCCAGCATTTT. Protein sequence: CASSGQGANQPQHF.

The V call is TRBV27, the J call TRBJ1-3; weak D call: TRBD1 (5 bases). V gave up 0 bases and J gave up 3 bases, with 15 bases separating them. CDR3 size: 17 residues. Per the germline V gene, CDR1 is MNHEY and CDR2 is SMNVEV (reference sequence). CDR3 region: CASSLSGRRGGGNTIYF. In nucleotides, the CDR3 is TGTGCCAGCAGTTTATCAGGTCGGAGGGGTGGTGGAAACACCATATATTTT.

V usage is TRBV3-1 (or the pseudogene TRBV3-2) and J usage is TRBJ2-1; weak D call: TRBD2 (6 bases). Germline V gene sequence: CDR1 LGHDT, CDR2 YNNKEL (reference sequence). The CDR3 runs to 16 residues. Trimming removed 2 bases from V and 0 bases from J, with 11 bases in between. CDR3 in amino acids: CASSQPSASSYNEQFF. In DNA, the CDR3 is TGTGCCAGCAGCCAACCTAGCGCGAGCTCCTACAATGAGCAGTTCTTC.

This chain joins TRBV2 and TRBJ2-1, with a possible D match to TRBD2 (6 bases). Germline V gives CDR1 SNHLY, CDR2 FYNNEI. The CDR3 spans 14 residues. The V end was cut by 1 base, the J end by 8 bases, with 12 bases between. The CDR3 reads CASSEGSGSHEQFF. CDR3 nucleotides: TGTGCCAGCAGTGAAGGTAGCGGAAGCCATGAGCAGTTCTTC.

The rearrangement links TRBV7-2 to TRBJ2-6, with D possibly being TRBD1 (5 bases). Trimming stripped 5 bases from V and 7 bases from J, with 15 bases between. The CDR3 extends over 15 amino acids. Germline V lookup: CDR1 SGHTA, CDR2 FQGNSA. The CDR3 region has the DNA TGTGCCAGCAGCCCGAGGCCAGGGTTAGCCAACGTCCTGACTTTC. Its translation is CASSPRPGLANVLTF. The full variable domain, in which reference TRBV7-2 and TRBJ2-6 provide the parts outside the CDR3, is GAGVSQSPSNKVTEKGKDVELRCDPISGHTALYWYRQSLGQGLEFLIYFQGNSAPDKSGLPSDRFSAERTGGSVSTLTIQRTQQEDSAVYLCASSPRPGLANVLTFGAGSRLTVL.

This chain joins TRBV9 and TRBJ1-3; 10 nucleotides line up with TRBD1. From germline, CDR1 is SGDLS and CDR2 YYNGEE. The CDR3 runs to 19 residues. V lost 4 bases and J lost 0; bases outside the gene matches: 13. In DNA, the CDR3 is TGTGCCAGCAGCCGACAGGGGGCCCTTAATACGGACTCTGGAAACACCATATATTTT. Amino acids: CASSRQGALNTDSGNTIYF.

This rearrangement joins TRBV19 to TRBJ1-6; D gene ambiguous. There are 12 residues in the CDR3. Per germline, CDR1 LNHDA and CDR2 SQIVND (reference sequence). V shed 1 base and J shed 8 bases, with 3 bases lying between them. CDR3 DNA sequence: TGTGCCAGTAGTATAGCGGATTCACCCCTCCACTTT. Its protein product is CASSIADSPLHF.

This rearrangement joins TRBV27 to TRBJ1-5; 7 bases fit TRBD1. V shed 5 bases and J 0 bases; nucleotides not matched to a gene: 7. Per germline, CDR1 MNHEY and CDR2 SMNVEV (reference sequence). The CDR3 is 16 residues long. DNA for the CDR3: TGTGCCAGCAGTCCATCCAGGGGGTATAGCAATCAGCCCCAGCATTTT. This encodes CASSPSRGYSNQPQHF.

The V gene is TRBV5-6, the J gene TRBJ2-7; TRBD2 might be the D (6 bases). The CDR3 loop spans 15 amino acids. Trimming shortened V by 4 bases and J by 5 bases, and 19 bases separated the two germline ends. Germline assignment: CDR1 SGHDT and CDR2 YYEEEE. The CDR3 nucleotides read TGTGCCAGCAGCGGGGGGTGGGCTAGGACCCACGAGCAGTACTTC. Translated: CASSGGWARTHEQYF.

There are many counts of this clone. The chain couples TRBV7-2 to TRBJ1-1; weak D call: TRBD1 (6 bases). CDR1 SGHTA and CDR2 FQGNSA come from the germline V gene. Trimming stripped 3 bases from V and 4 bases from J, with 12 bases between. This CDR3 region has 14 residues. For the CDR3, the DNA is TGTGCCAGCAGCTTGGGCAGGGGAGGCACTGAAGCTTTCTTT. The encoded protein is CASSLGRGGTEAFF.

The rearrangement uses TRBV7-2 and TRBJ1-5, with a weak D call TRBD1 (6 bases). Trimming stripped 5 bases from V and 7 bases from J, with 12 bases between. Per germline, CDR1 SGHTA and CDR2 FQGNSA. The CDR3 contains 13 residues. CDR3 DNA sequence: TGTGCCAGCAGCGTCGGGACATCCCAGCCCCAGCATTTT. As protein: CASSVGTSQPQHF.

The V and J genes are TRBV9 and TRBJ2-1; D unclear. The germline CDR1 and CDR2 sequences are SGDLS and YYNGEE. The germline V and J ends were trimmed by 0 bases and 5 bases, with 9 bases remaining between them. This CDR3 contains 14 residues. The CDR3 loop is CASSVDGVNNEQFF. The CDR3 nucleotides are TGTGCCAGCAGCGTAGACGGAGTGAACAATGAGCAGTTCTTC.

This clone has just one count. The chain employs TRBV4-3 and TRBJ1-1; D not certain. The CDR3 consists of 15 residues. V was shortened by 0 bases and J by 2 bases, with 10 bases between the two germline ends. Germline V lookup: CDR1 LGHNA, CDR2 YSLEER. CDR3 in DNA: TGCGCCAGCAGCCAAGATCTCGCCGTTAACACTGAAGCTTTCTTT. Translated, it gives CASSQDLAVNTEAFF.

This chain links TRBV7-9 with TRBJ1-2; D is undetermined. Germline-derived CDR1 and CDR2 are SEHNR and FQNEAQ (reference sequence). V lost 2 bases and J 3 bases, leaving 13 bases between the germline ends. The CDR3 is 15 residues long. DNA for the CDR3: TGTGCCAGCAGCTTAAATAGTCTGGACTACTATGGCTACACCTTC. Its protein product is CASSLNSLDYYGYTF.

The chain has TRBV5-4 and TRBJ1-2; 7 bases line up with TRBD1. V lost 4 bases and J lost 0; bases outside the gene matches: 3. CDR3 size: 14 residues. The germline gives CDR1 SGHNT, CDR2 YYREEE (reference sequence). The CDR3 DNA sequence: TGTGCCAGCAGCCCCGGGACAGCTAACTATGGCTACACCTTC. Translated, it gives CASSPGTANYGYTF. The variable domain in full, completed from reference TRBV5-4 and TRBJ1-2, reads ETGVTQSPTHLIKTRGQQVTLRCSSQSGHNTVSWYQQALGQGPQFIFQYYREEENGRGNFPPRFSGLQFPNYSSELNVNALELDDSALYLCASSPGTANYGYTFGSGTRLTVV.

The chain links TRBV30 to TRBJ2-5; 7 bases map to TRBD1. In germline, CDR1 is GTSNPN, CDR2 SVGIG (reference sequence). This CDR3 has 15 amino acids. Trimming removed 1 base from V and 5 bases from J; junction bases left unmatched: 10. CDR3 residues: CAWSGNRQGWETQYF. CDR3 DNA: TGTGCCTGGAGTGGGAACCGACAGGGCTGGGAGACCCAGTACTTC.

This sequence joins TRBV6-6 and TRBJ1-2; TRBD1 agrees at 7 bases. J lost 4 bases, V lost 3 bases, and 5 bases had no gene match. Germline V CDR1 and CDR2: MNHNY, SVGAGI (reference sequence). The CDR3 extends over 14 amino acids. CDR3 region: CASSYTTGSYGYTF. CDR3 bases: TGTGCCAGCAGTTATACGACAGGGAGCTATGGCTACACCTTC.